Below are 32 T cell receptor beta chains sequenced from a single sample in a study of cytomegalovirus exposure and HLA in healthy donors. It was with 60 Vbeta and 13 Jbeta primers that the PCR ran. Only in-frame clones appear in the TCRdb table, and some are missing; sequencing was by immunoSEQ multiplex PCR. This table holds roughly 43,000 clones, 70% to 85% found once. Source material: PBMCs. Receptor source: a man between 25 and 39 years old in good health and CMV-seronegative.

The chain combines TRBV29-1 with TRBJ2-1, with 9 bases fitting TRBD1. V shed 5 bases and J 5 bases; nucleotides not matched to a gene: 16. CDR1 and CDR2 (germline): SQVTM, ANQGSEA. The CDR3 consists of 17 residues. CDR3: CSVLEGQGRFLDNEQFF. DNA for the CDR3: TGCAGCGTTTTAGAGGGACAGGGTAGGTTTTTGGACAATGAGCAGTTCTTC.

The chain combines TRBV4-2 with TRBJ2-7, with TRBD2 matching over 11 bases. The germline V gene has CDR1 LGHNA and CDR2 YNFKEQ. With 3 bases clipped from V and 9 bases from J, the junction kept 13 bases outside the gene matches. This CDR3 spans 16 amino acids. The CDR3 bases are TGTGCCAGCAGCCAGTCTGGGACTAGCGGAGAACTGGGGCAGTACTTC. Translating gives CASSQSGTSGELGQYF.

This clone appeared once. This chain joins TRBV19 and TRBJ2-3; 11 positions match TRBD2. There are 16 residues in the CDR3. CDR1 and CDR2 from the germline V gene are LNHDA and SQIVND (reference sequence). The junction had 4 bases not matched to a gene; V was cut back by 3 bases and J by 2 bases. CDR3 protein: CASSMGLAEITDTQYF. In nucleotides, the CDR3 is TGTGCCAGTAGTATGGGACTAGCGGAGATCACAGATACGCAGTATTTT.

This rearrangement joins TRBV19 to TRBJ1-5; TRBD1 might be the D (6 bases). This CDR3 has 13 amino acids. Looked up from germline, CDR1 is LNHDA and CDR2 is SQIVND (reference sequence). Trimming cost V 6 bases and J 4 bases, with 10 bases left between them. The CDR3 is CASSPGQNQPQHF. CDR3 DNA: TGTGCCAGTAGCCCTGGACAGAATCAGCCCCAGCATTTT. Using reference TRBV19 and TRBJ1-5 for the parts outside the CDR3, the full variable domain is DGGITQSPKYLFRKEGQNVTLSCEQNLNHDAMYWYRQDPGQGLRLIYYSQIVNDFQKGDIAEGYSVSREKKESFPLTVTSAQKNPTAFYLCASSPGQNQPQHFGDGTRLSIL.

The rearrangement uses TRBV6-4 and TRBJ2-1; TRBD1 matches 9 bases. CDR3 length equals 15 residues. After removal of 0 bases from V and 3 bases from J, the junction contained 0 bases not matched to a gene. Germline loops: CDR1 MRHNA, CDR2 SNTAGT. CDR3 in DNA: TGTGCCAGCAGTGACTCGACAGGGGGCTACAATGAGCAGTTCTTC. Amino acid sequence: CASSDSTGGYNEQFF.

V and J are TRBV5-6 and TRBJ2-7, with TRBD1 matching over 9 bases. With V trimmed by 0 bases and J by 7 bases, 8 bases remained unmatched. The CDR3 loop spans 15 amino acids. Germline V gives CDR1 SGHDT, CDR2 YYEEEE. The CDR3 spells CASSLGDRVVREQYF. The DNA for the CDR3 is TGTGCCAGCAGCTTGGGGGACAGGGTGGTCAGGGAGCAGTACTTC.

V is TRBV7-3 and J is TRBJ2-2, with TRBD2 matching over 7 bases. The CDR3 length is 16 residues. The J segment lost 6 bases and the V segment lost 4 bases, leaving 11 bases of the junction unmatched. Per the germline V gene, CDR1 is SGHTA and CDR2 is FQGTGA. The CDR3 here is CASSSQSAGIAGELFF. In DNA form, the CDR3 reads TGTGCCAGCAGCTCCCAATCAGCGGGAATAGCCGGGGAGCTGTTTTTT.

The chain links TRBV11-3 to TRBJ1-2, with a possible D match to TRBD1 (5 bases). This CDR3 contains 15 residues. Between the trimmed V and J ends, which lost 0 bases and 4 bases, there was a span of 12 bases. CDR1 and CDR2 (germline): SGHNT, YENEEA. The CDR3 spells CASSLEAGKLYGYTF. DNA for the CDR3: TGTGCCAGCAGCTTAGAGGCAGGGAAACTCTATGGCTACACCTTC.

The chain carries TRBV6-6 and TRBJ2-1; a possible D gene is TRBD2 (6 bases). The CDR3 length is 15 residues. Germline CDR1 reads MNHNY; CDR2 reads SVGAGI (reference sequence). Trimming removed 5 bases at V and 2 bases at J, with 13 bases between. The CDR3 DNA reads as TGTGCCAGCAGTGACCACACGGGGGCCTACAATGAGCAGTTCTTC. This encodes CASSDHTGAYNEQFF.

The chain uses TRBV2 and TRBJ1-4, with 9 nucleotides matching TRBD1. Trimming cost V 5 bases and J 8 bases; bases outside gene matches: 15. Germline V gene data show CDR1 as SNHLY and CDR2 as FYNNEI. The CDR3 contains 17 residues. The DNA of the CDR3 is TGTGCCAGCAGTCGGGACAGGGACAGATTCTTAAGAGAAAAACTGTTTTTT. As protein: CASSRDRDRFLREKLFF.

This rearrangement joins TRBV18 to TRBJ1-2; 8 nucleotides line up with TRBD1. Germline CDR1 is KGHSH and CDR2 is LQKENI. V gave up 3 bases and J gave up 2 bases; unmatched junction bases: 5. This CDR3 spans 15 amino acids. The CDR3 coding sequence is TGTGCCAGCTCACCTGGGGGACAGGCGAACTATGGCTACACCTTC. Protein: CASSPGGQANYGYTF.

V is TRBV18 and J is TRBJ1-2; no clear D. The CDR3 is made up of 16 amino acids. V lost 3 bases and J 4 bases, leaving 18 bases between the germline ends. CDR1 is KGHSH and CDR2 is LQKENI in the germline V gene. The DNA for the CDR3 is TGTGCCAGCTCACCCCCAAGTCCCGCACGCGCCTATGGCTACACCTTC. Protein: CASSPPSPARAYGYTF.

This clone appeared once. The genes are TRBV6-4 and TRBJ1-5; no firm D call. CDR3 length: 15 amino acids. V was clipped by 3 bases and J by 0 bases, with 9 bases between them. CDR1 is MRHNA and CDR2 is SNTAGT in the germline V gene. DNA of the CDR3: TGTGCCAGCAGTGAGGTGAGGGTTAGCAATCAGCCCCAGCATTTT. Translating it yields CASSEVRVSNQPQHF.

This clone has only one observation. This sequence joins TRBV4-2 and TRBJ1-2, with no clear D. V was shortened by 8 bases and J by 2 bases, with 15 bases between the two germline ends. Germline V gene data show CDR1 as LGHNA and CDR2 as YNFKEQ. The CDR3 is 14 residues long. DNA of the CDR3: TGTGCCAGCCGAAACCTGGGAGACAACTATGGCTACACCTTC. Its translation: CASRNLGDNYGYTF.

In its sample, this clone was seen a few times. The chain joins TRBV9 to TRBJ2-3; D gene uncertain. The V and J ends lost 0 bases and 2 bases respectively, with 13 bases between them. CDR1 SGDLS and CDR2 YYNGEE come from the germline V gene. The CDR3 runs 16 residues. Written as DNA, the CDR3 is TGTGCCAGCAGCGTAGCAAATGGGCGAGCCACAGATACGCAGTATTTT. Encoded protein: CASSVANGRATDTQYF.

The chain links TRBV6-1 to TRBJ2-7; possible D gene TRBD1, 5 bases. V was trimmed by 2 bases and J by 1 base, leaving 9 bases between them. The CDR3 length is 14 residues. Germline V gene lookup returns CDR1 MNHNS and CDR2 SASEGT. The CDR3 protein is CASSENTGSYEQYF. DNA of the CDR3: TGTGCCAGCAGTGAAAACACAGGATCCTACGAGCAGTACTTC.

This clone turned up a few times. The chain links TRBV11-2 to TRBJ2-7, with 8 bases lining up with TRBD1. Germline V gene lookup returns CDR1 SGHAT and CDR2 FQNNGV. The CDR3 covers 17 residues. V trimming: 5 bases; J trimming: 3 bases; junction bases outside the gene matches: 15. CDR3 in DNA: TGTGCCAGCAGCCCCGGTCGGTGGGAGGACAGGGACTACGAGCAGTACTTC. Translation gives CASSPGRWEDRDYEQYF.

The chain has TRBV27 and TRBJ2-2; 7 bases align to TRBD2. The CDR3 is 15 amino acids. From germline, CDR1 is MNHEY and CDR2 SMNVEV (reference sequence). V lost 9 bases to trimming and J lost 3 bases; unmatched junction nucleotides: 10. Here the CDR3 DNA reads TGTGCCAGTTCCGCCCTGGGGGGGTACACCGGGGAGCTGTTTTTT. Translation gives CASSALGGYTGELFF.

This clone was observed once. The rearrangement joins TRBV7-2 to TRBJ1-2; D is possibly TRBD1 (5 bases). This CDR3 comprises 16 residues. The V and J ends lost 3 bases and 7 bases respectively, with 21 bases between them. CDR1 is SGHTA and CDR2 is FQGNSA in the germline V gene. The CDR3 sequence: CASSLNRVQDEAGYTF. DNA for the CDR3: TGTGCCAGCAGCTTGAACCGGGTACAGGATGAGGCTGGCTACACCTTC. Together with reference TRBV7-2 and TRBJ1-2, the CDR3 gives the full variable domain: GAGVSQSPSNKVTEKGKDVELRCDPISGHTALYWYRQSLGQGLEFLIYFQGNSAPDKSGLPSDRFSAERTGGSVSTLTIQRTQQEDSAVYLCASSLNRVQDEAGYTFGSGTRLTVV.

The chain couples TRBV27 to TRBJ1-2; 8 positions agree with TRBD1. CDR1 is MNHEY and CDR2 is SMNVEV in the germline V gene (reference sequence). The CDR3 spans 16 residues. V shed 2 bases and J 4 bases; nucleotides not matched to a gene: 9. CDR3 amino acids: CASSLHRDRPFYGYTF. Here the CDR3 DNA reads TGTGCCAGCAGTTTACACCGGGACAGGCCCTTCTATGGCTACACCTTC.

V usage is TRBV4-2 and J usage is TRBJ1-2; D is unresolved. Germline V gene data show CDR1 as LGHNA and CDR2 as YNFKEQ. V lost 4 bases and J lost 2, with 8 bases in between. There are 13 residues in the CDR3. The CDR3 loop reads CASSPTENYGYTF. CDR3 in DNA: TGTGCCAGCAGCCCCACAGAGAACTATGGCTACACCTTC.

This clone was detected a few times. The J gene is TRBJ2-1, the V gene TRBV7-6, with D maybe TRBD2 (5 bases). Looked up from germline, CDR1 is SGHVS and CDR2 is FNYEAQ. This CDR3 is 13 amino acids long. V was cut by 2 bases and J by 8 bases, with 10 bases left in between. The CDR3 spells CASSLPAGDEQFF. The CDR3 nucleotides read TGTGCCAGCAGCTTACCCGCCGGGGATGAGCAGTTCTTC.

The J gene is TRBJ2-2, the V gene TRBV6-4; 10 nucleotides agree with TRBD2. CDR1 is MRHNA and CDR2 is SNTAGT in the germline V gene. The CDR3 runs to 15 residues. J gave up 3 bases and V 6 bases, and 4 bases lay outside the gene matches. CDR3 sequence: CASSELAGYTGELFF. CDR3 sequence (DNA): TGTGCCAGCAGCGAACTAGCGGGATACACCGGGGAGCTGTTTTTT.

V gene TRBV10-3 combines with J gene TRBJ1-2; D uncertain. The germline gives CDR1 ENHRY, CDR2 SYGVKD. The CDR3 loop spans 14 amino acids. Trimming left V 0 bases short and J 4 bases short, with 9 bases between. The CDR3 nucleotides are TGTGCCATCAGTGAGTCGAGGCACCGCTATGGCTACACCTTC. Translation: CAISESRHRYGYTF.

The gene calls are TRBV21-1 and TRBJ2-2; TRBD1 is the table's D call, not checked against the DNA. TRBV21-1 is assigned pseudogene status. The CDR3 runs 17 residues. The chain's CDR3 is CASSKGFGQINTGELFF. For the CDR3, the DNA is TGTGCCAGCAGCAAAGGTTTCGGACAGATCAACACCGGGGAGCTGTTTTTT.

The chain uses TRBV5-1 and TRBJ2-1, with 16 bases lining up with TRBD2. The CDR3 totals 17 residues. The junction had 9 bases not matched to a gene; V was cut back by 4 bases and J by 8 bases. The germline V gene encodes CDR1 SGHRS and CDR2 YFSETQ. For the CDR3, the DNA is TGCGCCAGCAGCCCTCCGGGACTAGCGGGAGGGAGCGATGAGCAGTTCTTC. This gives the protein CASSPPGLAGGSDEQFF.

The rearrangement links TRBV7-3 to TRBJ1-2, with a weak D call TRBD1 (5 bases). This CDR3 has 13 amino acids. The germline gives CDR1 SGHTA, CDR2 FQGTGA. The V and J ends lost 0 bases and 8 bases respectively, with 10 bases between them. This CDR3 reads CASSLTGTRGYTF. CDR3 DNA: TGTGCCAGCAGCTTAACCGGGACTCGCGGCTACACCTTC.

This clone was found once. This chain links TRBV6-4 with TRBJ2-1, with 7 bases matching TRBD1. The CDR3 has 16 residues. Germline CDR1 reads MRHNA; CDR2 reads SNTAGT. The trim removed 6 bases at V and 4 bases at J, leaving 12 bases unmatched. In nucleotides, the CDR3 is TGTGCCAGCAGCGCTCAGGGGGTGACCCAGTACAATGAGCAGTTCTTC. Amino acids: CASSAQGVTQYNEQFF.

The table lists this clone with a few counts. V usage is TRBV5-4 and J usage is TRBJ2-7, with 7 bases that match TRBD1. CDR3 length: 13 amino acids. CDR1 and CDR2 (germline): SGHNT, YYREEE (reference sequence). V lost 4 bases to trimming and J lost 5 bases; unmatched junction nucleotides: 6. The CDR3 nucleotides are TGTGCCAGCAGCCCGGGACAGTACCACGAGCAGTACTTC. It yields the protein CASSPGQYHEQYF. The whole variable domain, remainder taken from reference TRBV5-4 and TRBJ2-7, is ETGVTQSPTHLIKTRGQQVTLRCSSQSGHNTVSWYQQALGQGPQFIFQYYREEENGRGNFPPRFSGLQFPNYSSELNVNALELDDSALYLCASSPGQYHEQYFGPGTRLTVT.

Concerning this clone itself: The junction departs from germline at one end; a sequencing error may be responsible. The chain couples TRBV2 to TRBJ1-5, with 7 nucleotides matching TRBD1. Germline assignment: CDR1 SNHLY and CDR2 FYNNEI. This CDR3 region has 12 residues. The CDR3 protein is CAGSDRDSRRHF. The DNA for the CDR3 is TGTGCCGGCAGTGATCGGGACAGTCGAAGGCATTTT.

This clone was seen a handful of times. The chain links TRBV5-1 to TRBJ2-1; 7 bases align to TRBD1. Germline V CDR1 and CDR2: SGHRS, YFSETQ. The CDR3 sequence is 16 residues long. Germline trimming cut 3 bases from V and 6 bases from J; bases unmatched to any gene: 12. This CDR3 reads CASSSPGTEARNEQFF. The DNA for the CDR3 is TGCGCCAGCAGCTCCCCCGGGACAGAAGCGCGCAATGAGCAGTTCTTC.

The V gene is TRBV29-1, the J gene TRBJ1-4, with D unclear. The ends were cut back, 6 bases at V and 1 base at J, with 9 bases in the middle. The CDR3 consists of 13 residues. The germline V gene has CDR1 SQVTM and CDR2 ANQGSEA. CDR3 sequence: CSVGELTNEKLFF. DNA for the CDR3: TGCAGCGTCGGGGAGTTAACTAATGAAAAACTGTTTTTT.